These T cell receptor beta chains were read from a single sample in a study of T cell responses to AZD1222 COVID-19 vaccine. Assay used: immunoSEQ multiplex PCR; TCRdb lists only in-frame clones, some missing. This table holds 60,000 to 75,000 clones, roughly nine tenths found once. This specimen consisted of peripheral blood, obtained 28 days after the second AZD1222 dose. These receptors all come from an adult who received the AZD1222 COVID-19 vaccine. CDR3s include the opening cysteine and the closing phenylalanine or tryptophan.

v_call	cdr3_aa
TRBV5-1	CASSSIQGGGEKLFF
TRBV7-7	CASSRDSFTGELFF
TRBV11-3	CASSFGTGLASSYEQYF
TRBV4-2	CASSQEPGPTDTQYF
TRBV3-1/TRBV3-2	CASSQQDRGQRNTEAFF
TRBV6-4	CASSPGTGGDEQFF
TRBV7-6	CASRKQGANTGELFF
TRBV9	CASNSGTLRNEQFF
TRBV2	CASTTGGGGYTF
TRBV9	CASSVSQENTEAFF
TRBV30	CAWTPVLGYEQYF
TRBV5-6	CASSPLAASYEQYF
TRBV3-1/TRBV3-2	CASSPGQGIYGYTF
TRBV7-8	CASSLGSSGINSYNEQFF
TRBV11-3	CASSLVPGEAFF
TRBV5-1	CASSDVRGSEKLFF
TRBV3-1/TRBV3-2	CASSSSGTGVYEQYF
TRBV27	CASTQAGGLFTGELFF
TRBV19	CASSEEDSRRVYGYTF
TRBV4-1	CASSQVTGETYEQYF
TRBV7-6	CASSLVPIGTGLYEQYF
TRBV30	CAWSVPVQGSGYGYTF
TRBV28	CASSLYGGGRAHNEQFF
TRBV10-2	CASSGGRGTGELFF
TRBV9	CASSVAFLGASGRSRDTQYF
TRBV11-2	CASSQQGYNYGYTF
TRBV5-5	CASTEAGHLNEKLFF
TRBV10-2	CASSSDRSGNQPQHF
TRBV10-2	CASSESSGSTYEQYF
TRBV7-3	CASSLLGGANTEAFF
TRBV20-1	CSASRGQGAVDEQYF
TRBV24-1	CATSAEDRGYETQYF
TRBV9	CASSVGDRGTNEQFF
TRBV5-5	CASSLDRGYEQYF
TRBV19	CASAKGGQGGNTIYF
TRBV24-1	CATIGPGGGWDYEQYF
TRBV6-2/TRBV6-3	CASSRGPASNTGELFF
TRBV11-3	CASSHNGVGELFF
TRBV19	CASSIVGASYEQYF
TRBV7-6	CASSLGGGRSTGELFF
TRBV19	CASSASGDESGNTIYF
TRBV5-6	CASSSRGRSSYNEQFF
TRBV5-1	CASSWDRTPETQYF
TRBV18	CASSPPGQGFYNEQFF
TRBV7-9	CASSLGEGTAKLFF
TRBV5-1	CASSLGLAALGEQFF
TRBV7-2	CASSLGSIGTNEKLFF
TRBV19	CASSEQGGSYEQYF
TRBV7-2	CASSSSQGTNQPQHF
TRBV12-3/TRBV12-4	CASSLRLGQPQHF
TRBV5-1	CASSRLAGVRGGSYEQYF
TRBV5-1	CASSLAAKQFF
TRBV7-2	CASSPRGGGANVLTF
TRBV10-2	CASSALGQRQPQHF
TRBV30	CAWGTSYTDTQYF
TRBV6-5	CASSTDRNYGYTF
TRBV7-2	CASSLGGTSGETQYF
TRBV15	CATSRDQNQPQHF
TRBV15	CATSIGTSAYQETQYF